This T cell receptor beta chain was captured by sequencing in a study of T cells in Graves' hyperthyroidism and ophthalmopathy. Study findings and constraints: Blood also carried most thyroid clonotypes expanded above 0.001.

CDR1 is SEHNR and CDR2 is FQNEAQ in the germline V gene (reference sequence). This CDR3 spans 16 amino acids. V gave up 5 bases and J gave up 7 bases, with 21 bases separating them. This clonotype was counted at least ten times. Its matching antigen is unknown. RNA transcripts provided the source from which TCR beta CDR3 regions were amplified. The study used the HTBI primer set for a first-round RT-PCR of the TCR CDR3. TCRdb reanalysed the multiplex PCR reads using MiXCR and keeps one entry per CDR3 protein. The sample consists of around 300,000 distinct CDR3 sequences, approximately 12% of them appearing once. Those with hyperthyroidism were 18 to 65 years old, newly diagnosed, and ill for under 2 months. Diagnoses were established using clinical symptoms, serum thyroxine and TRAb, thyroid ultrasound and orbital computed tomography. The source of the PBMCs was around 10 ml of fresh peripheral blood.

This clonotype was sampled from a woman younger than 45 with Graves' hyperthyroidism that later progressed to Graves' ophthalmopathy. The chain links TRBV7-9 to TRBJ2-1; D unclear. The sequenced material came from blood. The CDR3, as DNA: TGTGCCAGCAGCGCCCTAGTCGGCGCTTGGGAAAATGAGCAGTTCTTC. As protein: CASSALVGAWENEQFF. The full variable domain, in which reference TRBV7-9 and TRBJ2-1 provide the parts outside the CDR3, is DTGVSQNPRHKITKRGQNVTFRCDPISEHNRLYWYRQTLGQGPEFLTYFQNEAQLEKSRLLSDRFSAERPKGSFSTLEIQRTEQGDSAMYLCASSALVGAWENEQFFGPGTRLTVL.